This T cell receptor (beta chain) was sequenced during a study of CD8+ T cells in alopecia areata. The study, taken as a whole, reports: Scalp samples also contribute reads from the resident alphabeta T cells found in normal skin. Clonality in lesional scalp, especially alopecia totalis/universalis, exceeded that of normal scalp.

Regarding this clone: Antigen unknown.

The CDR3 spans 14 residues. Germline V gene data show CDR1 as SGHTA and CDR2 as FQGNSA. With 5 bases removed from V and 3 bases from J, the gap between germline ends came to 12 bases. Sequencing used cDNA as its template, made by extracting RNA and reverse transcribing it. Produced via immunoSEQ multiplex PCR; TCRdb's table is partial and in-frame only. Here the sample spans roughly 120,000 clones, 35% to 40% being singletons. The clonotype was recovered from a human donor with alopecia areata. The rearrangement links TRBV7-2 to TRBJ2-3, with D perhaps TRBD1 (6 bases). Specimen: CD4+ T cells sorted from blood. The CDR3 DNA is TGTGCCAGCAGCGGGGGCCCGGGTACAGATACGCAGTATTTT. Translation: CASSGGPGTDTQYF.